Reported below is one T cell receptor (beta chain). This specimen comes from a study of blood T cell repertoires in COVID-19. The CDR3 spans 14 residues. CDR1 is MNHEY and CDR2 is SMNVEV in the germline V gene (reference sequence). J gave up 3 bases and V 7 bases, and 7 bases lay outside the gene matches. The assay was immunoSEQ multiplex PCR, and TCRdb's table has in-frame clones only and misses some. The top ten clones hold about 2% of a sample with 200,000 or so clones, about 90% of them seen once. The TCR was taken from a woman between 50 and 59 years old with acute or convalescent COVID-19. The rearrangement links TRBV27 to TRBJ1-2, with TRBD1 identical over 8 bases. Sequences were obtained from peripheral blood. The CDR3 coding sequence is TGTGCCAGCACCCGGACAGGGTCTGACTATGGCTACACCTTC. Its protein is CASTRTGSDYGYTF.